These 20 T cell receptor beta chains share one sample of origin, sequenced in a study of T-cell reconstitution after alpha-beta-depleted transplantation in children. Construction of the TCRbeta library involved unique molecular identifiers. TCRdb reprocessed the PCR reads with MiXCR, giving one entry per CDR3 protein. The sample comprises around 400,000 distinct CDR3 sequences, just over 20% of which are singletons, and less than 4.5% rests with the top ten. Sequences were derived from PBMCs from the stem cell graft donor, sampled from the stem cell graft. These receptor sequences come from a human donor who donated a stem cell graft to a child with acute myeloid leukemia.

This clonotype was seen a few times. This chain uses TRBV20-1 with TRBJ2-1; weak D call: TRBD2 (6 bases). The CDR3 runs 15 residues. V lost 1 base and J 0 bases, leaving 10 bases between the germline ends. CDR1 and CDR2 from the germline V gene are DFQATT and SNEGSKA (reference sequence). For the CDR3, the DNA is TGCAGTGCTAGAGTAGGACTACCCTCCTACAATGAGCAGTTCTTC. Residues: CSARVGLPSYNEQFF.

Regarding this clonotype: One end of the junction does not line up with germline, which may come from a read error. J is TRBJ2-7 and V is TRBV7-2, with 7 nucleotides matching TRBD1. Germline V gene sequence: CDR1 SGHTA, CDR2 FQGNSA. The CDR3 sequence is 13 residues long. The CDR3 region is CASSLGTGRRTDF. CDR3 nucleotide sequence: TGTGCCAGCAGCTTAGGGACAGGCCGAAGAACCGATTTC. Filled out from reference TRBV7-2 and TRBJ2-7, the complete variable domain reads GAGVSQSPSNKVTEKGKDVELRCDPISGHTALYWYRQSLGQGLEFLIYFQGNSAPDKSGLPSDRFSAERTGGSVSTLTIQRTQQEDSAVYLCASSLGTGRRTDFGPGTRLTVT.

In its sample, this clonotype was seen a few times. This chain uses TRBV28 with TRBJ2-1, with unresolved D. V was cut by 2 bases and J by 2 bases, with 10 bases left in between. The germline gives CDR1 MDHEN, CDR2 SYDVKM. The CDR3 contains 15 residues. CDR3 amino acids: CASSLSGIAYNEQFF. The CDR3, as DNA: TGTGCCAGCAGTTTAAGTGGGATAGCCTACAATGAGCAGTTCTTC.

The chain couples TRBV11-2 to TRBJ2-1; D possibly corresponds to TRBD1 (5 bases). The CDR3 is 15 residues long. Per the germline V gene, CDR1 is SGHAT and CDR2 is FQNNGV. Trimming cost V 5 bases and J 5 bases, with 16 bases left between them. The CDR3, as DNA: TGTGCCAGCAGCCAAACCGTCCAGGGCGACAATGAGCAGTTCTTC. Its translation is CASSQTVQGDNEQFF.

Only a few counts were recorded for this clonotype. The J gene is TRBJ2-7, the V gene TRBV27; D may be TRBD1 (5 bases). Trimming took off 6 bases at V and 7 bases at J, with 22 bases between the two ends. CDR3 length: 15 amino acids. CDR1 and CDR2 from the germline V gene are MNHEY and SMNVEV (reference sequence). CDR3: CASRTVQDPSREQYF. CDR3 in DNA: TGTGCCAGCAGAACCGTACAGGACCCTTCTCGGGAGCAGTACTTC.

This chain uses TRBV4-1 with TRBJ2-7; perhaps TRBD1 as D (6 bases). The CDR3 has 15 residues. Trimming cost V 4 bases and J 2 bases, with 15 bases left between them. CDR1 is MGHRA and CDR2 is YSYEKL in the germline V gene. The CDR3: CASSLPRAGAYEQYF. CDR3 DNA: TGCGCCAGCAGCCTTCCTAGGGCAGGGGCCTACGAGCAGTACTTC.

The chain employs TRBV24-1 and TRBJ2-5, with 10 bases lining up with TRBD1. Losses at the gene ends were 3 bases for V and 5 bases for J; bases not matched to a gene: 8. Looked up from germline, CDR1 is KGHDR and CDR2 is SFDVKD. The length of the CDR3 is 16 residues. CDR3 sequence (DNA): TGTGCCACCAGTGATCCTTCAAGACAGGGGGCGGAGACCCAGTACTTC. It translates to CATSDPSRQGAETQYF.

At least ten counts were recorded for this clonotype. The V and J genes are TRBV20-1 and TRBJ2-1; 10 nucleotides match TRBD2. This CDR3 comprises 16 residues. The V gene end was trimmed by 1 base and the J gene end by 3 bases; junction bases not matched to a gene: 6. Germline-derived CDR1 and CDR2 are DFQATT and SNEGSKA (reference sequence). CDR3 nucleotide sequence: TGCAGTGCTAGAGGACCTCTAGCGGGAGTCTACAATGAGCAGTTCTTC. Its protein is CSARGPLAGVYNEQFF.

The chain links TRBV9 to TRBJ2-2; perhaps TRBD1 as D (6 bases). Germline CDR1 and CDR2: SGDLS and YYNGEE. The V end lost 0 bases, the J end lost 3 bases, and 9 bases lay between the germline ends. The CDR3 loop spans 15 amino acids. Written as DNA, the CDR3 is TGTGCCAGCAGCGTAGCAACAGGGTACACCGGGGAGCTGTTTTTT. Amino acids: CASSVATGYTGELFF.

This clonotype was recorded at least ten times. The rearrangement links TRBV12-3 or TRBV12-4 to TRBJ2-1; D gene ambiguous. The CDR3 totals 13 residues. Trimming took 5 bases from V and 3 from J, leaving 8 bases between them. CDR3 loop: CASSNDVYNEQFF. CDR3 bases: TGTGCCAGCAGTAACGACGTCTACAATGAGCAGTTCTTC.

This clonotype came up a few times. This chain connects TRBV29-1 to TRBJ2-7; 9 bases fit TRBD1. V lost 6 bases to trimming and J lost 6 bases; unmatched junction nucleotides: 9. CDR1 SQVTM and CDR2 ANQGSEA come from the germline V gene. CDR3 length: 13 amino acids. CDR3 in amino acids: CSVQRRTGAEQYF. DNA for the CDR3: TGCAGCGTCCAAAGGCGGACAGGGGCCGAGCAGTACTTC.

This chain uses TRBV25-1 with TRBJ2-7; TRBD1 might be the D (7 bases). Between the trimmed V and J ends, which lost 6 bases and 6 bases, there was a span of 15 bases. The CDR3 consists of 13 residues. Germline assignment: CDR1 MGHDK and CDR2 SYGVNS. The CDR3 sequence is CASRQGRLGEQYF. The CDR3 region has the DNA TGTGCCAGCAGACAGGGGAGGCTAGGCGAGCAGTACTTC.

This clonotype was picked up many times. This chain uses TRBV29-1 with TRBJ2-7; D not certain. The CDR3 extends over 11 amino acids. V dropped 4 bases and J dropped 4 bases, with 8 bases sitting between them. Germline CDR1 is SQVTM and CDR2 is ANQGSEA. The CDR3 nucleotides are TGCAGCGTTGGGTCTCCGTACGAGCAGTACTTC. It codes for CSVGSPYEQYF.

This clonotype was seen only a few times. The V gene is TRBV12-3 or TRBV12-4, the J gene TRBJ2-7; the D is unclear. The length of the CDR3 is 14 residues. V was shortened by 6 bases and J by 0 bases, with 12 bases between the two germline ends. The CDR3 nucleotides read TGTGCCAGCAGCACCCAAACCCTCTCCTACGAGCAGTACTTC. Protein sequence: CASSTQTLSYEQYF.

This chain joins TRBV29-1 and TRBJ1-5; D not certain. The CDR3 has 14 amino acids. V shed 4 bases and J shed 2 bases, with 12 bases lying between them. CDR1 and CDR2 (germline): SQVTM, ANQGSEA. CDR3 sequence reads: CSVAWGAGNQPQHF. The CDR3 DNA follows: TGCAGCGTTGCCTGGGGTGCGGGCAATCAGCCCCAGCATTTT.

This chain links TRBV5-1 with TRBJ2-2; 8 bases match TRBD1. The germline V gene encodes CDR1 SGHRS and CDR2 YFSETQ. V lost 1 base, J lost 4 bases, and 6 bases stayed unmatched. The CDR3 extends over 16 amino acids. The CDR3 loop reads CASSLTWTGTTGELFF. The CDR3 DNA reads as TGCGCCAGCAGCTTGACTTGGACAGGGACCACCGGGGAGCTGTTTTTT.

The chain joins TRBV20-1 to TRBJ2-2; D gene unclear. The CDR3 runs to 13 residues. Germline V gene lookup returns CDR1 DFQATT and CDR2 SNEGSKA (reference sequence). Trimming took 7 bases from V and 2 from J, leaving 11 bases between them. The CDR3 reads CSVTDGNTGELFF. The CDR3 coding sequence is TGCAGTGTCACCGACGGAAACACCGGGGAGCTGTTTTTT.

The genes are TRBV28 and TRBJ2-1, with a weak D call TRBD1 (5 bases). The V gene lost 3 bases and the J gene lost 9 bases, with 18 bases spanning the gap. Germline CDR1 reads MDHEN; CDR2 reads SYDVKM. CDR3 length: 15 residues. This CDR3 is CASSLVGQGRSEQFF. The CDR3 DNA reads TGTGCCAGCAGTTTGGTAGGGCAGGGTAGAAGTGAGCAGTTCTTC.

The CDR3 spells CASSQDEPGQGVTEAFF. Here the CDR3 DNA reads TGTGCCAGCAGCCAAGATGAACCGGGACAGGGGGTCACTGAAGCTTTCTTT. The chain uses TRBV4-2 and TRBJ1-1, with 11 bases identical to TRBD1. The V gene end was trimmed by 0 bases and the J gene end by 4 bases; junction bases not matched to a gene: 7. Germline V lookup: CDR1 LGHNA, CDR2 YNFKEQ. The CDR3 contains 17 residues.

Ten or more counts support this clonotype. The chain uses TRBV20-1 and TRBJ1-1, with a tentative D call TRBD1 (5 bases). Germline CDR1 DFQATT, CDR2 SNEGSKA (reference sequence). This CDR3 is 13 amino acids long. V was clipped by 1 base and J by 6 bases, with 12 bases between them. CDR3 DNA sequence: TGCAGTGCTAGAGTACGGGGCAGCTCTGAAGCTTTCTTT. Residues: CSARVRGSSEAFF.